This T cell receptor (beta chain) was documented in a study of blood T cell repertoires in COVID-19. Study background: Whether acute or convalescent, the COVID-19 samples came from the United States, Italy and Spain. From T cells, B-cell-depleted T cells, or PBMCs came the material, which was cDNA or gDNA.

Authors' analysis steps: Reference gene primer amplification gave estimated nucleated cell counts. Generated by immunoSEQ multiplex PCR, the TCRdb table keeps only in-frame clones and is missing some. That table furnishes V, J and clone size, whereas the DNA furnished D and trimming. Here the sample spans about 160,000 clones, approximately 81% being singletons. V lost 4 bases to trimming and J lost 4 bases; unmatched junction nucleotides: 7. The CDR3 length is 15 residues. Germline assignment: CDR1 GTSNPN and CDR2 SVGIG (reference sequence). The V call is TRBV30, the J call TRBJ1-6; 7 bases line up with TRBD1. The source material was peripheral blood. This TCR derives from a man aged 40-55 years with acute or convalescent COVID-19. CDR3 sequence reads: CAWTPGTEYNSPLHF. DNA of the CDR3: TGTGCCTGGACCCCCGGGACAGAGTATAATTCACCCCTCCACTTT.